These 20 T cell receptor delta chains originate from one sample sequenced in a study of gamma-delta chains in newborns, infants, children (dated by TCRdb to the late 2010s). TCRdb names Illumina MiSeq as the instrument used. Public reads were reanalyzed in TCRdb with CATT, and rows carrying the same DNA were merged afterwards. For this sample there are 3,500 to 4,500 delta-chain clones; 4% to 5% appear just once. The ten top clones hold about 6% of the sample. Source material: blood. All receptors derive from a child who was a newborn, infant or young child, either healthy, febrile or measles-vaccinated (not recorded which).

Concerning this clone itself: Since a far larger clone is one base different, this is likely a read error. The identical CDR3 is also encoded by other nucleotide sequences in the sample. J is TRDJ1 and V is TRDV2, with TRDD3 identical over 10 bases. Trimming took 3 bases from V and 2 from J; bases not matched to a gene: 8. The CDR3 covers 16 residues. Germline lookup yields CDR1 GEAIGNYY and CDR2 EKD. The CDR3 coding sequence is TGTGCCTGTGACGCGCTGGGGGATAATAAAACCGATAAACTCATCTTT. It translates to CACDALGDNKTDKLIF.

With regard to this clone: This sequence is one base from a far larger clone and is likely a read error. Within the sample, other DNA sequences also encode this same CDR3. J is TRDJ1 and V is TRDV2; 9 bases map to TRDD3. V gave up 1 base and J gave up 8 bases; unmatched junction bases: 7. The CDR3 has 14 amino acids. Germline lookup yields CDR1 GEAIGNYY and CDR2 EKD. DNA for the CDR3: TGTGCCTGTGACACGCTAGGGGATACGGGAAAACTCATCTTT. It yields the protein CACDTLGDTGKLIF.

This clone was seen more than once but under ten times. Within the sample, other DNA sequences also encode this same CDR3. The genes are TRDV2 and TRDJ1, with 7 bases matching TRDD3. The CDR3 consists of 15 residues. The J segment lost 0 bases and the V segment lost 1 base, leaving 4 bases of the junction unmatched. Germline CDR1 reads GEAIGNYY; CDR2 reads EKD. DNA for the CDR3: TGTGCCTGTGACACTCTGGGGGCTTACACCGATAAACTCATCTTT. Protein product: CACDTLGAYTDKLIF.

In this sample, this clone turned up a few times. With a far larger clone one base away, a read error is the likely cause. The sample holds other DNA sequences that translate to the same CDR3. This rearrangement joins TRDV2 to TRDJ1; D is unclear. CDR1 is GEAIGNYY and CDR2 is EKD in the germline V gene. The CDR3 is 16 amino acids. In DNA form, the CDR3 reads TGTGCCTGTGACCAAGTTAGCCGGACGGACACTGATAAACTCATCTTT. It specifies CACDQVSRTDTDKLIF.

As regards this clone: A much more abundant neighbour one base away suggests this may be a read error. The chain links TRDV2 to TRDJ1, with 13 bases fitting TRDD3. The germline gives CDR1 GEAIGNYY, CDR2 EKD. The CDR3 extends over 19 amino acids. The CDR3 region is CACDPLGDTVPKYTDKLTF. The CDR3 DNA sequence: TGTGCCTGTGACCCACTGGGGGATACGGTCCCTAAGTACACCGATAAACTCACCTTT.

This clone is labeled medium-sized. V and J are TRDV1 and TRDJ1; 11 bases are shared with TRDD3. V shed 1 base and J 4 bases; nucleotides not matched to a gene: 20. The CDR3 consists of 21 residues. CDR1 is TSWWSYY and CDR2 is QGS in the germline V gene. The CDR3 reads CALGEHPTSKGLGDTLDKLIF. The CDR3 DNA reads TGTGCTCTTGGGGAACACCCTACCAGTAAGGGTCTGGGGGATACTCTCGATAAACTCATCTTT.

This clone is deemed medium-sized. Here the CDR3 DNA reads TGTGCCTGTGACACTTTGGTTATGGGGGATACGTCCACCGATAAACTCATCTTT. Protein sequence: CACDTLVMGDTSTDKLIF. The chain is built from TRDV2 and TRDJ1; 11 bases map to TRDD3. Unmatched junction bases numbered 10, after V lost 1 base and J lost 1 base. Germline V gene lookup returns CDR1 GEAIGNYY and CDR2 EKD. This CDR3 has 18 amino acids.

This clone has a handful of counts. This is likely an artifact of a read error, given a far larger clone one base away. The CDR3 bases are TGTGCCCGTGACATACTGGGGGACACCGATAAACTCATCTTT. Protein: CARDILGDTDKLIF. V is TRDV2 and J is TRDJ1; 8 bases are shared with TRDD3. The CDR3 covers 14 residues. Germline CDR1 and CDR2: GEAIGNYY and EKD.

In this sample, this clone turned up a few times. This may come from a read error, since a much larger clone is one base off. Other nucleotide sequences from this sample produce the same CDR3. The rearrangement links TRDV2 to TRDJ1; TRDD3 matches at 9 bases. Germline CDR1 GEAIGNYY, CDR2 EKD. The junction had 20 bases not matched to a gene; V was cut back by 4 bases and J by 3 bases. This CDR3 contains 19 residues. The CDR3 is CACDPVRVGDRTVSDKLIF. The CDR3 DNA is TGTGCCTGTGATCCCGTTCGGGTGGGGGATAGGACAGTTTCCGATAAACTCATCTTT.

This clone was detected only a few times. This DNA's translation and the protein TCRdb lists, from a much larger clone, do not match at residue 3, likely due to a read error; the protein shown is translated from the DNA. This chain connects TRDV2 to TRDJ3, with 10 bases that match TRDD3. Per the germline V gene, CDR1 is GEAIGNYY and CDR2 is EKD. The CDR3 extends over 15 amino acids. In DNA, the CDR3 is TGTGCCCGTGACAGTCTGGGGGATAAAACCCGACAGATGTTTTTC. It codes for CARDSLGDKTRQMFF.

This clone ranks as medium-sized. The chain links TRDV2 to TRDJ1; D remains unclear. The CDR3 loop spans 13 amino acids. Germline lookup yields CDR1 GEAIGNYY and CDR2 EKD. The V end was cut by 0 bases, the J end by 6 bases, with 10 bases between. Here the CDR3 reads CACDTGRGHKLIF. In nucleotides, the CDR3 is TGTGCCTGTGACACCGGTCGGGGTCATAAACTCATCTTT.

This clone was seen a few times. TCRdb's listed protein matches a much larger clone and diverges from this DNA's translation at residue 11, likely through a read error; the protein shown comes from the DNA. The chain links TRDV2 to TRDJ1; maybe TRDD3 (6 bases). The CDR3 consists of 16 residues. Per germline, CDR1 GEAIGNYY and CDR2 EKD. V lost 2 bases to trimming and J lost 3 bases, with 18 bases between them. The CDR3 nucleotides read TGTGCCTGTGACAATGTGGGGGTACCGTACGCCGATAAACTCATCTTT. Translation: CACDNVGVPYADKLIF.

Comment on this clone: This likely reflects a read error, since a far larger clone is one base away. In the same sample, other DNA sequences code for this CDR3. The chain's CDR3 is CACDALGADDKLIF. The CDR3 nucleotides are TGTGCCTGTGATGCTCTGGGGGCGGACGATAAACTCATCTTT. The chain couples TRDV2 to TRDJ1, with 7 bases identical to TRDD3. Germline CDR1 is GEAIGNYY and CDR2 is EKD. The CDR3 is 14 amino acids. Trimming at V came to 4 bases and at J to 4 bases, leaving 8 bases not matched to a gene.

This clone is classed as medium-sized. V and J are TRDV2 and TRDJ1; 11 nucleotides match TRDD3. V was clipped by 1 base and J by 4 bases; unmatched bases: 13. The CDR3 is made up of 18 amino acids. Per the germline V gene, CDR1 is GEAIGNYY and CDR2 is EKD. CDR3 sequence: CACDTVPSTGGYGDKLIF. As DNA, the CDR3 is TGTGCCTGTGACACGGTACCCAGTACTGGGGGATATGGCGATAAACTCATCTTT.

About this clone: A much larger clonotype is one base distant, so this may be a read error. Different DNA sequences within this sample yield the same CDR3. The chain recombines TRDV2 with TRDJ3, with TRDD3 matching over 10 bases. The CDR3 has 20 residues. After removal of 0 bases from V and 0 bases from J, the junction contained 7 bases not matched to a gene. The germline gives CDR1 GEAIGNYY, CDR2 EKD. CDR3 region: CACDTVLGDASSWDTRQMFF. The CDR3 DNA sequence: TGTGCCTGTGACACCGTACTGGGGGATGCAAGCTCCTGGGACACCCGACAGATGTTTTTC.

This clone was counted between two and nine times. A much larger clone lies one base from this, so it may be a read error. The chain has TRDV2 and TRDJ3; 8 positions agree with TRDD3. The CDR3 is 20 residues long. CDR1 is GEAIGNYY, CDR2 EKD, per germline. Trimming removed 2 bases from V and 0 bases from J; junction bases left unmatched: 11. CDR3 amino acids: CACDIVDWGASSWDTRQMFF. The CDR3 coding sequence is TGTGCCTGTGACATCGTGGACTGGGGGGCGAGCTCCTGGGACACCCGACAGATGTTTTTC.

About this clone itself: This may be a read error, as it is one base from a much larger clone. The same CDR3 is also encoded by other DNA sequences in this sample. J is TRDJ3 and V is TRDV2; 11 positions agree with TRDD3. The CDR3 loop spans 18 amino acids. Germline V CDR1 and CDR2: GEAIGNYY, EKD. The CDR3 protein is CACDVLGDSSWDTRQMFF. CDR3 nucleotide sequence: TGTGCCTGTGACGTACTGGGGGATAGCTCCTGGGACACCCGGCAGATGTTTTTC.

There are a few counts of this clone. One base away lies a much larger clone, so this may be a sequencing read error. This chain connects TRDV2 to TRDJ2; 8 bases agree with TRDD3. Germline-derived CDR1 and CDR2 are GEAIGNYY and EKD. This CDR3 spans 17 amino acids. CDR3 bases: TGTGCCCGTGACTCCATACTGGGGGTATCTTTGACAGCACAACTCTTCTTT. Translating it yields CARDSILGVSLTAQLFF.

This chain connects TRDV1 to TRDJ1, with 8 bases fitting TRDD3. Germline CDR1 and CDR2: TSWWSYY and QGS. CDR3 length equals 18 residues. V dropped 4 bases and J dropped 0; count of bases not matched to a gene: 13. The CDR3 nucleotides are TGTGCTCTTGGGGGACGAAACGCGCGACTGGGGGACACCGATAAACTCATCTTT. Translated: CALGGRNARLGDTDKLIF.

Regarding this clone: This sequence is one base from a far larger clone and is likely a read error. This rearrangement joins TRDV2 to TRDJ1; 10 bases align to TRDD3. The CDR3 totals 14 residues. The germline V gene has CDR1 GEAIGNYY and CDR2 EKD. CDR3 DNA sequence: TGTGCCTGTGACACCGTGGGGGATACCGATAAATTCATCTTT. Translating it yields CACDTVGDTDKFIF.